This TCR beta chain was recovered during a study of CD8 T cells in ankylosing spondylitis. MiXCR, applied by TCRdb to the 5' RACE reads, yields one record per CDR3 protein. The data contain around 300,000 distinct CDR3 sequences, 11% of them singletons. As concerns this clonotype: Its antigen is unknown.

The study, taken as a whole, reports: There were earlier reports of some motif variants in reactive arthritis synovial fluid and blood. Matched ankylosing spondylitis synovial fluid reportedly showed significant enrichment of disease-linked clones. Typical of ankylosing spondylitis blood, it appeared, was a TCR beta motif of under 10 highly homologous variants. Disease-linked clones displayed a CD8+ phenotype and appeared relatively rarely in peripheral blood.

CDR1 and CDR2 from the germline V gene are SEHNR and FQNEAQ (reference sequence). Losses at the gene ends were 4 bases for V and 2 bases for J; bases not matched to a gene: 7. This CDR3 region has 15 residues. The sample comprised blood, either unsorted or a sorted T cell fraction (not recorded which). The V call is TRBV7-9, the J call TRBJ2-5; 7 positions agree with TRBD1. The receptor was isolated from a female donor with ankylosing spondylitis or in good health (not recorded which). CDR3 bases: TGTGCCAGCAGCTCCCGAAGGACAGGTCAAGAGACCCAGTACTTC. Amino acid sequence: CASSSRRTGQETQYF. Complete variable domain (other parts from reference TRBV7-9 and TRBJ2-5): DTGVSQNPRHKITKRGQNVTFRCDPISEHNRLYWYRQTLGQGPEFLTYFQNEAQLEKSRLLSDRFSAERPKGSFSTLEIQRTEQGDSAMYLCASSSRRTGQETQYFGPGTRLLVL.